One and the same sample provided the 6 T cell receptor beta chains below, sequenced in a study of blood T cell repertoires in COVID-19. Clones were read by immunoSEQ multiplex PCR, and TCRdb kept only the in-frame ones, dropping some. The sample lists 250,000 to 300,000 clones, less than 90% occurring once. Input material: peripheral blood. Source of these receptors: a man in his 60s who had recovered from COVID-19.

This rearrangement joins TRBV19 to TRBJ1-6, with D perhaps matching TRBD1 (6 bases). CDR1 and CDR2 from the germline V gene are LNHDA and SQIVND (reference sequence). Trimming cost V 3 bases and J 5 bases, with 11 bases left between them. The CDR3 is 15 amino acids. CDR3 protein: CASSISGANNSPLHF. CDR3 in DNA: TGTGCCAGTAGTATCTCAGGGGCCAATAATTCACCCCTCCACTTT.

This clone has only one observation. This CDR3 is CASSYSGRGSPLHF. DNA for the CDR3: TGTGCCAGCAGTTACTCCGGGCGGGGTTCACCCCTCCACTTT. V usage is TRBV6-5 and J usage is TRBJ1-6; no reliable D call. V lost 0 bases and J 9 bases, leaving 9 bases between the germline ends. CDR3 size: 14 residues. Germline V gene sequence: CDR1 MNHEY, CDR2 SVGAGI.

A few counts support this clone. This CDR3 is also generated by other DNA sequences in the sample. The rearrangement uses TRBV5-4 and TRBJ1-5; D is uncertain. Looked up from germline, CDR1 is SGHNT and CDR2 is YYREEE (reference sequence). Trimming removed 0 bases from V and 4 bases from J, with 8 bases in between. The CDR3 covers 14 residues. The CDR3 protein is CASSLAGGNQPQHF. In DNA, the CDR3 is TGTGCCAGCAGCTTGGCGGGAGGGAATCAGCCCCAGCATTTT.

This chain joins TRBV7-3 and TRBJ2-1; D is unclear. Per the germline V gene, CDR1 is SGHTA and CDR2 is FQGTGA. The CDR3 is 15 residues long. V lost 1 base to trimming and J lost 4 bases, with 11 bases between them. Here the CDR3 DNA reads TGTGCCAGCAGCTTAAGTCCAGGCGCTTACAATGAGCAGTTCTTC. Its translation is CASSLSPGAYNEQFF.

The V and J genes are TRBV27 and TRBJ2-2; D possibly corresponds to TRBD2 (6 bases). There are 14 residues in the CDR3. Per the germline V gene, CDR1 is MNHEY and CDR2 is SMNVEV (reference sequence). V was cut by 5 bases and J by 5 bases, with 12 bases left in between. The CDR3 coding sequence is TGTGCCAGCAGTGCCCATCGGGGGACCGGGGAGCTGTTTTTT. Translation: CASSAHRGTGELFF.

The chain joins TRBV20-1 to TRBJ2-1, with D uncertain. Germline loops: CDR1 DFQATT, CDR2 SNEGSKA (reference sequence). The CDR3 loop spans 11 amino acids. V gave up 0 bases and J gave up 7 bases, with 4 bases separating them. The CDR3, as DNA: TGCAGTGCTAGAGACAAAAATGAGCAGTTCTTC. Its translation: CSARDKNEQFF.